These 27 T cell receptor beta chains were all obtained from the same sample, sequenced in a study of T cells in Graves' hyperthyroidism and ophthalmopathy. Amplification of TCR beta CDR3 regions used RNA as the template. The HTBI primer set served for first-round RT-PCR of the TCR CDR3. One entry per CDR3 protein, called by TCRdb with MiXCR from the multiplex PCR reads. The table includes 300,000 to 400,000 distinct CDR3 sequences, around 14% detected once. Specimen: blood. The receptor source for this set is a woman aged 60-70 years with Graves' hyperthyroidism.

This clonotype was picked up a small number of times. A junction boundary mismatches the germline segment, possibly from a read error. The chain carries TRBV5-5 and TRBJ1-3; D perhaps matches TRBD1 (6 bases). Germline V gives CDR1 SGHKS, CDR2 YYEKEE (reference sequence). The CDR3 spans 14 residues. The CDR3 loop reads CASSRTVSENTIYF. The CDR3 nucleotides read TGTGCCAGCAGCCGGACAGTCTCTGAAAACACCATATATTTT.

The chain is built from TRBV7-9 and TRBJ2-7; 8 nucleotides line up with TRBD2. The CDR3 runs 15 residues. Germline CDR1 SEHNR, CDR2 FQNEAQ (reference sequence). V lost 4 bases to trimming and J lost 5 bases; unmatched junction nucleotides: 10. Here the CDR3 DNA reads TGTGCCAGCAGCTCCAAGACCGGGACTAGTAACGAGCAGTACTTC. Its protein is CASSSKTGTSNEQYF.

V usage is TRBV5-6 and J usage is TRBJ2-7; tentative D call: TRBD1 (6 bases). The CDR3 runs to 16 residues. V was trimmed by 1 base and J by 0 bases, leaving 14 bases between them. Germline CDR1 reads SGHDT; CDR2 reads YYEEEE. CDR3 amino acids: CASSLQRGHGSYEQYF. CDR3 nucleotide sequence: TGTGCCAGCAGCTTGCAAAGGGGACACGGCTCCTACGAGCAGTACTTC.

This clonotype was observed many times. The chain is built from TRBV24-1 and TRBJ1-1; D ambiguous. V lost 5 bases, J lost 0 bases, and 9 bases lay in between. The germline CDR1 and CDR2 sequences are KGHDR and SFDVKD. The length of the CDR3 is 14 residues. The CDR3, as DNA: TGTGCCACCAGTGGAACAGACATGAACACTGAAGCTTTCTTT. Translating gives CATSGTDMNTEAFF.

This clonotype has just a few counts. J is TRBJ2-7 and V is TRBV6-1, with D maybe TRBD2 (5 bases). Germline V CDR1 and CDR2: MNHNS, SASEGT. Trimming took off 8 bases at V and 7 bases at J, with 12 bases between the two ends. The CDR3 consists of 11 residues. The DNA of the CDR3 is TGTGCCAGCGGGAGAGTGGGGGAGCAGTACTTC. This sequence encodes CASGRVGEQYF.

V is TRBV29-1 and J is TRBJ2-3; 12 nucleotides agree with TRBD1. The CDR3 consists of 14 residues. V lost 6 bases, J lost 5 bases, and 6 bases stayed unmatched. Germline V lookup: CDR1 SQVTM, CDR2 ANQGSEA. CDR3 bases: TGCAGCGTCCAGGGACAGGGGGCGGTAGATACGCAGTATTTT. This sequence encodes CSVQGQGAVDTQYF.

The chain employs TRBV4-1 and TRBJ2-1, with 10 bases identical to TRBD2. This CDR3 spans 17 amino acids. Germline V CDR1 and CDR2: MGHRA, YSYEKL. Trimming cost V 4 bases and J 5 bases; bases outside gene matches: 11. This CDR3 reads CASSRLFVTSGNNEQFF. The CDR3 region has the DNA TGCGCCAGCAGCCGTCTATTTGTCACTAGCGGGAACAATGAGCAGTTCTTC.

This clonotype occurred many times. The chain couples TRBV20-1 to TRBJ2-7; TRBD2 is a possible D gene (5 bases). V was clipped by 3 bases and J by 5 bases, with 14 bases between them. The CDR3 is 13 residues long. Germline V gene data show CDR1 as DFQATT and CDR2 as SNEGSKA (reference sequence). DNA of the CDR3: TGCAGTGCTAGTATTCGTTGGGGAGACGAGCAGTACTTC. Its protein is CSASIRWGDEQYF.

The chain couples TRBV5-1 to TRBJ2-1, with 10 bases that match TRBD1. V trimming: 3 bases; J trimming: 9 bases; junction bases outside the gene matches: 12. This CDR3 has 16 amino acids. The germline V gene has CDR1 SGHRS and CDR2 YFSETQ. As DNA, the CDR3 is TGCGCCAGCAGCTCACCCGCCGGGACAGGGGATTTTGAGCAGTTCTTC. It specifies CASSSPAGTGDFEQFF.

With regard to this clonotype: An end of the junction does not agree with germline; a read error may underlie this. The chain joins TRBV7-8 to TRBJ2-1; D is tentatively TRBD1 or TRBD2 (6 bases each). In germline, CDR1 is SGHVS, CDR2 FQNEAQ. The CDR3 consists of 16 residues. DNA for the CDR3: TGTGCCCGCAGCCTAGAGGGGGGCGGGATTCTCAATGAGCAGTTCTTC. Its protein is CARSLEGGGILNEQFF.

This clonotype was counted many times. The rearrangement links TRBV20-1 to TRBJ2-2, with TRBD1 matching over 10 bases. This CDR3 region has 15 residues. The V gene end was trimmed by 2 bases and the J gene end by 5 bases; junction bases not matched to a gene: 5. In germline, CDR1 is DFQATT, CDR2 SNEGSKA (reference sequence). CDR3 loop: CSARPGQGVTGELFF. The CDR3 DNA reads as TGCAGTGCTAGACCAGGACAGGGGGTTACCGGGGAGCTGTTTTTT.

The rearrangement uses TRBV5-4 and TRBJ2-7, with D possibly TRBD2 on 5 matching bases. The ends were cut back, 4 bases at V and 4 bases at J, with 18 bases in the middle. Germline V gene sequence: CDR1 SGHNT, CDR2 YYREEE (reference sequence). The CDR3 extends over 15 amino acids. CDR3 in DNA: TGTGCCAGCAGCGATAAGCGGACCGAAGCGTACGAGCAGTACTTC. It specifies CASSDKRTEAYEQYF.

Ten or more counts support this clonotype. The chain couples TRBV18 to TRBJ1-1, with D unclear. Germline V gene lookup returns CDR1 KGHSH and CDR2 LQKENI. The germline V and J ends were trimmed by 0 bases and 4 bases, with 3 bases remaining between them. The CDR3 loop spans 12 amino acids. The CDR3, as DNA: TGTGCCAGCTCACCACCCCGCACTGAAGCTTTCTTT. It translates to CASSPPRTEAFF.

At least ten counts were recorded for this clonotype. The chain employs TRBV20-1 and TRBJ2-3; D is possibly TRBD2 (5 bases). The germline V gene encodes CDR1 DFQATT and CDR2 SNEGSKA (reference sequence). The CDR3 sequence is 14 residues long. Between the trimmed V and J ends, which lost 3 bases and 2 bases, there was a span of 12 bases. The chain's CDR3 is CSARVGVITDTQYF. The CDR3 DNA follows: TGCAGTGCTAGGGTGGGAGTGATCACAGATACGCAGTATTTT.

This clonotype was recorded at least ten times. The chain combines TRBV5-1 with TRBJ1-1; 9 nucleotides match TRBD1. The CDR3 contains 16 residues. V lost 2 bases, J lost 6 bases, and 11 bases stayed unmatched. Germline CDR1 reads SGHRS; CDR2 reads YFSETQ. CDR3 in DNA: TGCGCCAGCAGCTTTAGTGCCGGACAGGGGAGCGCTGAAGCTTTCTTT. Residues: CASSFSAGQGSAEAFF.

About this clonotype: This may arise from a read error, as a much more abundant clone is one base away. This chain joins TRBV20-1 and TRBJ2-2; 8 bases fit TRBD1. Germline values: CDR1 DFQATT, CDR2 SNEGSKA (reference sequence). The CDR3 extends over 15 amino acids. In DNA, the CDR3 is TGCAGTGCTAGGGCGACAGGGGCCGACACCGGGGAGCCGTTTTTT. It yields the protein CSARATGADTGEPFF.

This clonotype was recorded at least ten times. Here the CDR3 reads CASSQGDYYNEQFF. In DNA form, the CDR3 reads TGTGCCAGCAGCCAGGGGGACTATTACAATGAGCAGTTCTTC. The chain links TRBV3-1 to TRBJ2-1; 7 bases fit TRBD2. CDR3 size: 14 residues. V lost 3 bases to trimming and J lost 4 bases; unmatched junction nucleotides: 3. Looked up from germline, CDR1 is LGHDT and CDR2 is YNNKEL (reference sequence).

A word on this clonotype: The germline gene is not matched at one end of the junction; a read error may be the cause. The rearrangement links TRBV19 to TRBJ2-1; the match to TRBD2 covers 7 bases. The germline V gene has CDR1 LNHDA and CDR2 SQIVND (reference sequence). This CDR3 region has 16 residues. CDR3 sequence reads: CASSIGSGGSHNEQFF. In nucleotides, the CDR3 is TGTGCCAGTAGTATTGGCTCGGGAGGCTCCCACAATGAGCAGTTCTTC.

This clonotype was counted at least ten times. This chain joins TRBV7-6 and TRBJ2-5; D is perhaps TRBD1 (5 bases). The V and J ends lost 6 bases and 1 base respectively, with 9 bases between them. CDR1 and CDR2 from the germline V gene are SGHVS and FNYEAQ. This CDR3 comprises 13 residues. The CDR3 here is CASRGASQETQYF. The DNA for the CDR3 is TGTGCCAGCAGAGGGGCGAGCCAAGAGACCCAGTACTTC.

This clonotype was found many times. This sequence joins TRBV28 and TRBJ2-3; TRBD2 matches at 9 bases. The CDR3 extends over 15 amino acids. Germline CDR1 and CDR2: MDHEN and SYDVKM. Germline trimming cut 4 bases from V and 3 bases from J; bases unmatched to any gene: 5. As DNA, the CDR3 is TGTGCCAGCAGTTCCGCGCGGGGGGGGACAGATACGCAGTATTTT. Its translation: CASSSARGGTDTQYF.

The CDR3 DNA is TGCAGTGCTAGGCTAGCGGGAGCGGTTGAGCAGTTCTTC. Translation: CSARLAGAVEQFF. The chain combines TRBV20-1 with TRBJ2-1; 10 nucleotides match TRBD2. The CDR3 sequence is 13 residues long. Germline CDR1 reads DFQATT; CDR2 reads SNEGSKA (reference sequence). The junction had 5 bases not matched to a gene; V was cut back by 3 bases and J by 9 bases.

The genes are TRBV9 and TRBJ2-3; 11 nucleotides align to TRBD2. Per germline, CDR1 SGDLS and CDR2 YYNGEE. The CDR3 sequence is 17 residues long. The J segment lost 1 base and the V segment lost 4 bases, leaving 8 bases of the junction unmatched. Written as DNA, the CDR3 is TGTGCCAGCAGCCCCACGATTAGCGGGAGGGGCACAGATACGCAGTATTTT. It is translated as CASSPTISGRGTDTQYF.

This clonotype was seen ten or more times. J is TRBJ2-3 and V is TRBV20-1, with 16 bases lining up with TRBD2. The germline gives CDR1 DFQATT, CDR2 SNEGSKA (reference sequence). This CDR3 contains 17 residues. V dropped 6 bases and J dropped 0; count of bases not matched to a gene: 6. The CDR3 region is CSAQPGLAGGSTDTQYF. The CDR3 DNA is TGCAGTGCACAACCGGGACTAGCGGGGGGGAGCACAGATACGCAGTATTTT.

At least ten counts were recorded for this clonotype. CDR3 coding DNA: TGCAGCGTTGAAGGGGGCGGGACTTACCCCAATGAGCAGTTCTTC. It specifies CSVEGGGTYPNEQFF. This chain joins TRBV29-1 and TRBJ2-1; a weak D match, TRBD2 (6 bases). This CDR3 contains 15 residues. CDR1 is SQVTM, CDR2 ANQGSEA, per germline. V lost 1 base and J lost 6, with 16 bases in between.

In its sample, this clonotype was seen many times. The rearrangement joins TRBV20-1 to TRBJ2-5; 8 bases align to TRBD2. The V gene's germline CDR1 is DFQATT and CDR2 SNEGSKA (reference sequence). Losses at the gene ends were 0 bases for V and 0 bases for J; bases not matched to a gene: 6. The CDR3 spans 16 residues. The CDR3 is CSARDLLAGHQETQYF. CDR3 DNA sequence: TGCAGTGCTAGAGATCTTCTAGCGGGTCACCAAGAGACCCAGTACTTC.

This clonotype has a handful of counts. The chain is built from TRBV6-2 or TRBV6-3 and TRBJ2-7; 16 bases align to TRBD2. Per the germline V gene, CDR1 is MNHEY and CDR2 is SVGEGT. The CDR3 totals 16 residues. The J segment lost 6 bases and the V segment lost 6 bases, leaving 8 bases of the junction unmatched. This CDR3 is CASRVLGTSGRAEQYF. CDR3 bases: TGTGCCAGCAGAGTACTAGGGACTAGCGGGAGGGCCGAGCAGTACTTC.

This clonotype was counted only a few times. V is TRBV20-1 and J is TRBJ2-1; 9 bases are a match to TRBD1. CDR3 length: 15 residues. V shed 6 bases, J shed 8 bases, and the junction held 14 bases outside the gene matches. Germline V lookup: CDR1 DFQATT, CDR2 SNEGSKA (reference sequence). DNA for the CDR3: TGCAGTGCCCTGCTTGGGGACAGGGTCGTGGATGAGCAGTTCTTC. Encoded protein: CSALLGDRVVDEQFF.